This TCR beta chain stems from a study of blood T cell repertoires in COVID-19. The repertoire was sequenced with immunoSEQ multiplex PCR; TCRdb's copy has only in-frame clones and lacks some. The top ten hold roughly 4% of the sample, which has around 260,000 clones, roughly 86% seen once. The CDR3 length is 13 residues. Trimming removed 4 bases from V and 0 bases from J, with 6 bases in between. Per germline, CDR1 LNHDA and CDR2 SQIVND (reference sequence). This receptor was obtained from a man aged 18 to 30 with active or convalescent COVID-19. The genes are TRBV19 and TRBJ2-5; D gene unclear. Sample: peripheral blood. This CDR3 is CASSTQYQETQYF. CDR3 DNA: TGTGCCAGTAGTACACAGTACCAAGAGACCCAGTACTTC.